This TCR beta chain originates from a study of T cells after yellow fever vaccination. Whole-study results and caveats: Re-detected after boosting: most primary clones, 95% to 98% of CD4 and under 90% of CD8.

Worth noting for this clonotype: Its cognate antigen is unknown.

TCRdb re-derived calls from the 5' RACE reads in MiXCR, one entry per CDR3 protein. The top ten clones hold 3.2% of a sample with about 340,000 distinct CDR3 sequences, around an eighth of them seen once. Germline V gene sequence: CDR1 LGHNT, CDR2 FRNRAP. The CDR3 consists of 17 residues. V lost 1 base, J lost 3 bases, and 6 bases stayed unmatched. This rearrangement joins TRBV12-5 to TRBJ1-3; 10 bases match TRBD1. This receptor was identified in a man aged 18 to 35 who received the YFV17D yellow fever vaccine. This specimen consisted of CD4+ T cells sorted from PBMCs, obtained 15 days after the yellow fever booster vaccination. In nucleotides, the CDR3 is TGTGCTAGTGGTTTGGGCCTGGGACAGGGGTTTGGAAACACCATATATTTT. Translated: CASGLGLGQGFGNTIYF.